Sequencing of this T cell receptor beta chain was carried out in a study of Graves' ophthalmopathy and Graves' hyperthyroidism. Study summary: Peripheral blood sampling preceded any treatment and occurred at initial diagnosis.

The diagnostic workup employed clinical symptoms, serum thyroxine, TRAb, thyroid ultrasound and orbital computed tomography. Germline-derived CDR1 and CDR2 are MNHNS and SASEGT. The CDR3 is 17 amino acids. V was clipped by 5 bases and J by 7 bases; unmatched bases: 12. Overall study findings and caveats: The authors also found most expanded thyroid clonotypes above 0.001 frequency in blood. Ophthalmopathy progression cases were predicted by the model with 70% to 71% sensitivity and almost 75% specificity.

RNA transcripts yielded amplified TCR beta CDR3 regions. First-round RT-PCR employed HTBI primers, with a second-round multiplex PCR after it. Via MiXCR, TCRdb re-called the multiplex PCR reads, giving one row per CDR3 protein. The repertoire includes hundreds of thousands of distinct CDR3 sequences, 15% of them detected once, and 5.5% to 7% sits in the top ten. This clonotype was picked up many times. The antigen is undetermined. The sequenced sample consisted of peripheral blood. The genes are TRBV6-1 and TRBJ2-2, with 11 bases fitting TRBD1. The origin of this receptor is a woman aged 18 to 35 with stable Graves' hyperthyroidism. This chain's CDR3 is CASSQVGTGGLSGELFF. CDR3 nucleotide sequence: TGTGCCAGCAGTCAAGTCGGGACAGGGGGACTCAGCGGGGAGCTGTTTTTT.